This paragraph reports one T cell receptor (beta chain). The antigen is undetermined. Libraries were prepared by immunoSEQ multiplex PCR; TCRdb keeps only in-frame clonotypes and omits some of them. The sample contains about 200,000 clones, roughly 82% of which appear only once. The sample belongs to a study of cytomegalovirus exposure and HLA in healthy donors. As for the study in general: The same platform used for the approximately 670 first-cohort repertoires was also used for the roughly 130 validation repertoires, as a later analysis reported. Study-wide points: The study recorded fewer than 200 TCR beta chains that were cytomegalovirus-associated. The tendency of first-cohort TCR clusters to co-occur in the roughly 130 validation repertoires emerged from a later analysis.

The germline V gene has CDR1 MNHEY and CDR2 SMNVEV (reference sequence). The CDR3 contains 17 residues. The J segment lost 4 bases and the V segment lost 3 bases, leaving 12 bases of the junction unmatched. The rearrangement joins TRBV27 to TRBJ2-1, with TRBD2 identical over 7 bases. Sequenced material: PBMCs. This clonotype was sampled from a woman aged 18-35 years in good health and CMV-seronegative. The CDR3 protein is CASSLSLTLAVYNEQFF. In DNA, the CDR3 is TGTGCCAGCAGTTTGAGTTTAACCCTAGCGGTGTACAATGAGCAGTTCTTC.